Below, 10 T cell receptor beta chains from the same sample are listed, as sequenced in a study of cytomegalovirus exposure and HLA in healthy donors (dated by TCRdb to about 2017). Preparation of the library involved the immunoSEQ multiplex PCR assay. For the multiplex PCR, a mixture combining 60 forward primers for TCR Vbeta segments and 13 reverse primers for TCR Jbeta segments was used. TCRdb's version of the immuneACCESS table is confined to in-frame rearrangements and falls short of the full clone set. An unresolved V gene accounts for under half of the shortfall where checked; the remainder is of unknown origin. A total of about 140,000 clones appear in this sample, 77% of them only once. Together, the top ten hold 4% to 6% of the sample. The sequenced sample consisted of PBMCs. These receptors were collected from a woman between 50 and 59 years old in good health and CMV-seronegative.

The chain employs TRBV4-1 and TRBJ2-3, with D possibly being TRBD2 (7 bases). The germline V and J ends were trimmed by 3 bases and 5 bases, with 21 bases remaining between them. The CDR3 is 17 amino acids. Germline CDR1 reads MGHRA; CDR2 reads YSYEKL. CDR3 coding DNA: TGCGCCAGCAGCCAGGCCCCGGGGGGCGCGAGGGGAGATACGCAGTATTTT. It is translated as CASSQAPGGARGDTQYF.

The chain employs TRBV7-8 and TRBJ2-7; possibly TRBD2 for D (5 bases). V was clipped by 3 bases and J by 2 bases, with 11 bases between them. Germline V lookup: CDR1 SGHVS, CDR2 FQNEAQ. The CDR3 extends over 14 amino acids. The CDR3 nucleotides are TGTGCCAGCAGCTTCTCCGAGGGTCCCTACGAGCAGTACTTC. The encoded protein is CASSFSEGPYEQYF.

The chain links TRBV7-6 to TRBJ1-1, with TRBD1 matching 7 bases. This CDR3 comprises 15 residues. CDR1 and CDR2 from the germline V gene are SGHVS and FNYEAQ. Unmatched junction bases numbered 6, after V lost 5 bases and J lost 0 bases. As DNA, the CDR3 is TGTGCCAGCAGCGTAGGGACAGCCATGAACACTGAAGCTTTCTTT. Translating it yields CASSVGTAMNTEAFF.

The chain joins TRBV25-1 to TRBJ1-1, with D maybe TRBD1 (6 bases). The length of the CDR3 is 15 residues. V was clipped by 1 base and J by 2 bases, with 11 bases between them. CDR1 is MGHDK, CDR2 SYGVNS, per germline. The chain's CDR3 is CASSESRDTNTEAFF. DNA for the CDR3: TGTGCCAGCAGTGAATCCAGGGACACCAACACTGAAGCTTTCTTT.

The chain uses TRBV5-4 and TRBJ2-1, with D possibly matching TRBD2 (6 bases). The CDR3 has 13 residues. From germline, CDR1 is SGHNT and CDR2 YYREEE (reference sequence). V was cut by 2 bases and J by 9 bases, with 12 bases left in between. The chain's CDR3 is CASSLGGFSEQFF. The CDR3 nucleotides read TGTGCCAGCAGCTTAGGAGGGTTCAGTGAGCAGTTCTTC.

The genes are TRBV19 and TRBJ1-4; TRBD1 matches 11 bases. Germline V gene sequence: CDR1 LNHDA, CDR2 SQIVND (reference sequence). V trimming: 10 bases; J trimming: 6 bases; junction bases outside the gene matches: 4. The CDR3 contains 13 residues. For the CDR3, the DNA is TGTGCCACTCGGGACAGGGGGGATGAAAAACTGTTTTTT. Protein product: CATRDRGDEKLFF. Full variable domain (missing parts from reference TRBV19 and TRBJ1-4): DGGITQSPKYLFRKEGQNVTLSCEQNLNHDAMYWYRQDPGQGLRLIYYSQIVNDFQKGDIAEGYSVSREKKESFPLTVTSAQKNPTAFYLCATRDRGDEKLFFGSGTQLSVL.

The chain links TRBV25-1 to TRBJ2-5; 8 bases match TRBD1. The CDR3 runs 15 residues. V shed 4 bases and J 5 bases; nucleotides not matched to a gene: 9. CDR1 and CDR2 from the germline V gene are MGHDK and SYGVNS. Written as DNA, the CDR3 is TGTGCCAGCAGTGGCCGGACAGGGTACGGGGAGACCCAGTACTTC. Translating it yields CASSGRTGYGETQYF. Based on the CDR3 plus reference TRBV25-1 and TRBJ2-5, the full variable domain is EADIYQTPRYLVIGTGKKITLECSQTMGHDKMYWYQQDPGMELHLIHYSYGVNSTEKGDLSSESTVSRIRTEHFPLTLESARPSHTSQYLCASSGRTGYGETQYFGPGTRLLVL.

This chain connects TRBV6-1 to TRBJ2-7; TRBD1 is a possible D gene (6 bases). Between the trimmed V and J ends, which lost 5 bases and 5 bases, there was a span of 19 bases. Per germline, CDR1 MNHNS and CDR2 SASEGT. CDR3 size: 15 residues. This CDR3 reads CASSRYRERVNEQYF. CDR3 nucleotides: TGTGCCAGCAGTAGGTACAGGGAACGAGTTAACGAGCAGTACTTC.

The chain combines TRBV4-1 with TRBJ2-3; 10 bases line up with TRBD2. The CDR3 extends over 15 amino acids. After removal of 9 bases from V and 2 bases from J, the junction contained 8 bases not matched to a gene. Germline values: CDR1 MGHRA, CDR2 YSYEKL. The CDR3 protein is CARGLAGGPTDTQYF. The CDR3 DNA is TGCGCCAGAGGTTTAGCGGGGGGCCCCACAGATACGCAGTATTTT.

The chain links TRBV30 to TRBJ1-5; a possible D gene is TRBD1 (6 bases). Germline CDR1 is GTSNPN and CDR2 is SVGIG (reference sequence). The germline V and J ends were trimmed by 1 base and 7 bases, with 14 bases remaining between them. CDR3 length: 14 amino acids. Here the CDR3 reads CAWSGGQGRQPQHF. CDR3 in DNA: TGTGCCTGGAGTGGGGGACAAGGAAGGCAGCCCCAGCATTTT.